A selection of T cell receptor beta chains follows, all from one sample in a study of OX40 agonist ivuxolimab in advanced cancers. Libraries were prepared by immunoSEQ multiplex PCR; TCRdb keeps only in-frame clonotypes and omits some of them. The sample holds 90,000 to 95,000 clones, roughly 80% seen once. Specimen: CD4+ or CD8+ T cells sorted from blood, collected in a trial of the OX40 agonist ivuxolimab. These receptors were obtained from an adult with an advanced solid tumor such as melanoma, head and neck, liver or kidney cancer. Both conserved end residues are trimmed from each CDR3. The order of the fields is D gene, V gene, CDR3 protein. D genes are given only for firm matches.

d_call: TRBD2
v_call: TRBV5-1
cdr3_aa: ASSSGGLAGGELF

d_call: NA
v_call: TRBV12-1
cdr3_aa: ASSSEAGVIPVYNEQF

d_call: NA
v_call: TRBV6-8
cdr3_aa: ASSYVDRINYGYT

d_call: TRBD1
v_call: TRBV5-1
cdr3_aa: ASSLAGQEYGYT

d_call: NA
v_call: TRBV2
cdr3_aa: ASGRTRNSPLH

d_call: NA
v_call: TRBV4-2
cdr3_aa: ASSQDPSLTGDYGYT

d_call: TRBD2
v_call: TRBV5-6
cdr3_aa: ASSEGLRGGQETQY

d_call: NA
v_call: TRBV7-3
cdr3_aa: ASSLGPEGYEQY

d_call: NA
v_call: TRBV6-5
cdr3_aa: ASSYEGKRTEAF

d_call: NA
v_call: TRBV5-4
cdr3_aa: ASSVSSTDTQY

d_call: NA
v_call: TRBV7-9
cdr3_aa: ASTPNSGSTDTQY